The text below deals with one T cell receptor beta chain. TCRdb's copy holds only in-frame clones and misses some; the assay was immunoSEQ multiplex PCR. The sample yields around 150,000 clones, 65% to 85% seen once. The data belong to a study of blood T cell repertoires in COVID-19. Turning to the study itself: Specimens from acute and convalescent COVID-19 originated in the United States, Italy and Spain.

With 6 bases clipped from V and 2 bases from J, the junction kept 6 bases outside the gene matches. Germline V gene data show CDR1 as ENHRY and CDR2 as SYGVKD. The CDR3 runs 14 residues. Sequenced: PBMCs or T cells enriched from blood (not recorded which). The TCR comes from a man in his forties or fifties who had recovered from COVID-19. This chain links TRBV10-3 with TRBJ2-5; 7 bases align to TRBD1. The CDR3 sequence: CAISESGQQETQYF. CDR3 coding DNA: TGTGCCATCAGCGAATCGGGACAGCAAGAGACCCAGTACTTC.